This T cell receptor (beta chain) emerged from a study of cytomegalovirus exposure and HLA in healthy donors. The study, taken as a whole, reports: A few of the chains that were CMV-associated were confirmed in vitro to be specific for CMV antigens. In a later analysis, a missense DCLRE1C variant was linked to TCR beta V- and J-gene trimming. TCR beta sequences reportedly predicted the HLA-A and HLA-B alleles of most subjects accurately. In a later analysis, across HLA loci, associated TCR counts were highest for DRB1, lowest for HLA-C.

A note on this clone: The antigen remains undetermined.

Germline values: CDR1 MNHEY, CDR2 SVGAGI. The CDR3 consists of 13 residues. V dropped 6 bases and J dropped 4 bases, with 10 bases sitting between them. 60 Vbeta and 13 Jbeta primers were used in PCR. Using immunoSEQ multiplex PCR, the repertoire was profiled, and TCRdb retains in-frame clones only, with some absent. This table has 40,000 to 55,000 clones, 75% to 80% appearing once. Sequenced: PBMCs. The V and J genes are TRBV6-5 and TRBJ1-3; D is undetermined. This sequence originates from a middle-aged woman in good health and CMV-seropositive. Here the CDR3 DNA reads TGTGCCAGCAGGGGTCCCGGGGGAAACACCATATATTTT. It specifies CASRGPGGNTIYF.